The clone carrying this TCR beta chain has just a few counts. Its antigen is unknown. These data come from a study of cytomegalovirus exposure and HLA in healthy donors. Regarding the study as a whole: Solely CMV serostatus was available to characterize immune exposure.

There are 15 residues in the CDR3. CDR1 and CDR2 from the germline V gene are MGHRA and YSYEKL. V lost 6 bases to trimming and J lost 3 bases; unmatched junction nucleotides: 7. PCR used 60 Vbeta primers and 13 Jbeta primers. Sequenced by immunoSEQ multiplex PCR; TCRdb stores in-frame clones only, minus some. The top ten clones hold roughly 7% of a sample with 100,000 to 150,000 clones, roughly 80% of them seen once. The TCR sequence derives from a male donor in good health and CMV-seronegative. The sequencing input was PBMCs. The gene calls are TRBV4-1 and TRBJ2-3; 9 nucleotides line up with TRBD2. The CDR3 region is CASSPAGGFTDTQYF. In DNA form, the CDR3 reads TGCGCCAGCAGTCCTGCGGGGGGGTTTACAGATACGCAGTATTTT.